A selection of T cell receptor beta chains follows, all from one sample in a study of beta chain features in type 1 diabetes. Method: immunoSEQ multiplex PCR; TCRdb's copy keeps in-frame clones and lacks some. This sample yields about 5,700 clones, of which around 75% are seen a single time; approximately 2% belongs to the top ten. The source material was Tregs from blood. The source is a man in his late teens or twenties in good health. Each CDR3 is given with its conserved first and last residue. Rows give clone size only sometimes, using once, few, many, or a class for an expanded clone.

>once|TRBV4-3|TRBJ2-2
CASSQGQGAGELFF
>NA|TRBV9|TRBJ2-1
CASSVVEGYNEQFF
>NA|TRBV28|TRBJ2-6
CASSSQANVLTF
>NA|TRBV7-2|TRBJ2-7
CASSLDRGVSYEQYF
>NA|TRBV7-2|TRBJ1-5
CASSPAGRNQPQHF
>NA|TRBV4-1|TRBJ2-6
CASSPTPGQPLIRANVLTF
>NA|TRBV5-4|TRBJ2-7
CASSLGHGQYEQYF
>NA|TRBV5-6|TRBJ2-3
CASSFVRYTDTQYF
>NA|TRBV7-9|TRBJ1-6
CASSQGESPLHF
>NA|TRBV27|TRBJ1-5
CASSDHSGNQPQHF
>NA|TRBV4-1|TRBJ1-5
CASSHDPGTGEGSNQPQHF
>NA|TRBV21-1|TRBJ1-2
CASSKRHYGYTF
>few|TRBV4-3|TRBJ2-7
CASSRSSTRGAPYEQYF
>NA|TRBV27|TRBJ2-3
CASSPYSTDTQYF
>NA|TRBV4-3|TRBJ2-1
CASSQVLVGGSYNEQFF
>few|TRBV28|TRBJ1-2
CASSLHGPNYGYTF
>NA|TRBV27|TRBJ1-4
CASSWGQRANEKLFF
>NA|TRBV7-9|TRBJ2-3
CASSLVVGLELVRDTQYF
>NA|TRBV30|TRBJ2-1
CAWSVPDRGNEQFF
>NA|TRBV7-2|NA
CASSLLGQNYEQYF
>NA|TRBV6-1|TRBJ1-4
CASSVSGGRGEKLFF
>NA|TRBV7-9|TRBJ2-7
CASSLEGGPTYEQYF
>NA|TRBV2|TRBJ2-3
CASSEQGTSSTDTQYF
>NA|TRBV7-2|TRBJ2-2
CASSLRSLGRDGELFF
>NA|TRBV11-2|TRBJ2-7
CASKGQGTYEQYF
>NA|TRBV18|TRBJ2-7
CASSPPSGGSYEQYF
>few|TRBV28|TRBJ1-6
CASRSTPQGSSPLHF
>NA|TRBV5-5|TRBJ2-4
CASSLRSDRGAKNIQYF
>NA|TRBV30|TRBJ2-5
CAWSGAGGETQYF
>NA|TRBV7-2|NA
CASSLGAAEIYEQYF
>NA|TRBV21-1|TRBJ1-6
CASSNRWTRIHNSPLHF
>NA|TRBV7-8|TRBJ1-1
CASSLGQNTEAFF
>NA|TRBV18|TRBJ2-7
CASSPSSYPHEQYF
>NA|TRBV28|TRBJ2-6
CASKEASTSGANVLTF
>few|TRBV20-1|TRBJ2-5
CSARRETQYF
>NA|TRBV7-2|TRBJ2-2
CASSWGRGGTGELFF
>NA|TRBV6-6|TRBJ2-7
CASSYAGAREQYF
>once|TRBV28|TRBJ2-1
CASGTGPYNEQFF
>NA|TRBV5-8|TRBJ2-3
CASRRTPDSTDTQYF
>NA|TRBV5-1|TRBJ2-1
CASSAGGQSYNEQFF
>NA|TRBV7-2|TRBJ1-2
CASRGAGGYGYTF
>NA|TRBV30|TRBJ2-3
CAWKPRVDTQYF